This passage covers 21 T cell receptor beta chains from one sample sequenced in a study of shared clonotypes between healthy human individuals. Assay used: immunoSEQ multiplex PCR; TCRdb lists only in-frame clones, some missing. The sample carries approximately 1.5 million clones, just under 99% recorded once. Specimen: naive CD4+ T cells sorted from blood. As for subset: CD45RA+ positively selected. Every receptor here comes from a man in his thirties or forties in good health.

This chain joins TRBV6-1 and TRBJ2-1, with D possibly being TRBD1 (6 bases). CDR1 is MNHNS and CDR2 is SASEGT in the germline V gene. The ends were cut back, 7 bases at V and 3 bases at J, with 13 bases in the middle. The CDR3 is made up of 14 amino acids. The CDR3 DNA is TGTGCCAGCAATCGACAGGAGAACTACAATGAGCAGTTCTTC. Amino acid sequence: CASNRQENYNEQFF.

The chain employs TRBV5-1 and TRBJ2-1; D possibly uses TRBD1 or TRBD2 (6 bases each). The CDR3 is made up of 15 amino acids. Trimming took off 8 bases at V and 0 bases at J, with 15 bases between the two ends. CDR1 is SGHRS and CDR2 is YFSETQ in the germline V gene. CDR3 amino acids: CASTGTFSSYNEQFF. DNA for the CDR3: TGCGCCAGTACAGGGACTTTTAGCTCCTACAATGAGCAGTTCTTC.

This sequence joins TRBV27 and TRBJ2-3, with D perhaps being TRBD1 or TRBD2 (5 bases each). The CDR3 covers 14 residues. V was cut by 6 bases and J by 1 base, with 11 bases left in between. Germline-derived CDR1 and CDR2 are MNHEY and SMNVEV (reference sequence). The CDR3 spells CASSLVGGTDTQYF. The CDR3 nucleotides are TGTGCCAGCAGCCTCGTGGGGGGCACAGATACGCAGTATTTT.

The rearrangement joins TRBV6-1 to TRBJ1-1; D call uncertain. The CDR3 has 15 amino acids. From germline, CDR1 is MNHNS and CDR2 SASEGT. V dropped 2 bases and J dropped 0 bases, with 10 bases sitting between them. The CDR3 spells CASSEKRGLNTEAFF. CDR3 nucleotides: TGTGCCAGCAGTGAAAAACGGGGTTTGAACACTGAAGCTTTCTTT.

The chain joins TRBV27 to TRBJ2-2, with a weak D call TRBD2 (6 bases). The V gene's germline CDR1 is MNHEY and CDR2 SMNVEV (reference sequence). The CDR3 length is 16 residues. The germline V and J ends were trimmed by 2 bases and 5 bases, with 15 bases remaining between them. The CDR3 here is CASSLLSGLKTGELFF. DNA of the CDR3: TGTGCCAGCAGTTTACTAAGCGGGCTAAAGACCGGGGAGCTGTTTTTT.

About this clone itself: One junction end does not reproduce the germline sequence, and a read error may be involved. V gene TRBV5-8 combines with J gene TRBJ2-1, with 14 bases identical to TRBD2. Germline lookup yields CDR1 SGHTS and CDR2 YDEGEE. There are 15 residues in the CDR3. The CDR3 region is CASSLGRLAGGVQFF. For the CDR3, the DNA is TGTGCCAGCAGTTTGGGACGACTAGCGGGAGGGGTGCAGTTCTTC.

CDR3 DNA: TGTGCCAGCAGTCCTCACCGGGGACTAGCGGGAGTGAATGAGCAGTTCTTC. This codes for CASSPHRGLAGVNEQFF. The chain uses TRBV28 and TRBJ2-1; 14 bases map to TRBD2. This CDR3 region has 17 residues. The trim removed 5 bases at V and 7 bases at J, leaving 10 bases unmatched. Germline loops: CDR1 MDHEN, CDR2 SYDVKM.

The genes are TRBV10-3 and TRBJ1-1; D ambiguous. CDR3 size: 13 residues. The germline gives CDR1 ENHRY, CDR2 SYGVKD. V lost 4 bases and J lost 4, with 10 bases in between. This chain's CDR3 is CAISAETGTEAFF. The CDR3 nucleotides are TGTGCCATCAGTGCGGAGACGGGCACTGAAGCTTTCTTT.

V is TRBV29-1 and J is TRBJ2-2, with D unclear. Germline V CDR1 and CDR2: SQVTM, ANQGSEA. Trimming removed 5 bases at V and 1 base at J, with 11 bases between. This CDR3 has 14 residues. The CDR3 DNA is TGCAGCGTTTCCGGGCGGAGGAACACCGGGGAGCTGTTTTTT. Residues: CSVSGRRNTGELFF.

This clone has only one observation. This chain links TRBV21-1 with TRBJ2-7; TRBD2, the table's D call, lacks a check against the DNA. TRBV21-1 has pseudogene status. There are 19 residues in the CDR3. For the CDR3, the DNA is TGTGCCAGCAGCAAGCCCGGGGAGACTAGCTGTTTTTCAGCCTACGAGCAGTACTTC. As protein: CASSKPGETSCFSAYEQYF.

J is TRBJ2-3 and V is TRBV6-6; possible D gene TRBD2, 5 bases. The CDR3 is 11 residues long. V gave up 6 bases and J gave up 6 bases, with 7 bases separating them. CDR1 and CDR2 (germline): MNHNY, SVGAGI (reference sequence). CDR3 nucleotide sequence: TGTGCCAGCAGAGCGGTGGATACGCAGTATTTT. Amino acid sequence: CASRAVDTQYF.

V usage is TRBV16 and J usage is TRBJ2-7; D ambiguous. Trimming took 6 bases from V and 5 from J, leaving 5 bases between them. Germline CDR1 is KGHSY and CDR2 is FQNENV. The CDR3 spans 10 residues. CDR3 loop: CASSVDEQYF. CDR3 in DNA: TGTGCCAGCAGTGTGGACGAGCAGTACTTC. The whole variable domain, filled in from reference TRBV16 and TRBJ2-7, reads GEEVAQTPKHLVRGEGQKAKLYCAPIKGHSYVFWYQQVLKNEFKFLISFQNENVFDETGMPKERFSAKCLPNSPCSLEIQATKLEDSAVYFCASSVDEQYFGPGTRLTVT.

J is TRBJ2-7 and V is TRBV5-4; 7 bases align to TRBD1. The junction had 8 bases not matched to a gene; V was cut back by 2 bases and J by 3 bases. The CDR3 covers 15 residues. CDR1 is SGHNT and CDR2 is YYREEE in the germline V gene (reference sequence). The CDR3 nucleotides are TGTGCCAGCAGCTTACAGGGGATCCCTAACTACGAGCAGTACTTC. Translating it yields CASSLQGIPNYEQYF.

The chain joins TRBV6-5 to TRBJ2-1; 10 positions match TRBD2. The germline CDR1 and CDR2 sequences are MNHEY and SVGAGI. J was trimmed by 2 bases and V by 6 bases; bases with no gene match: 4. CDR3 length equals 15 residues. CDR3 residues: CASSPSGRTYNEQFF. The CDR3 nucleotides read TGTGCCAGCAGCCCTAGCGGGAGAACCTACAATGAGCAGTTCTTC.

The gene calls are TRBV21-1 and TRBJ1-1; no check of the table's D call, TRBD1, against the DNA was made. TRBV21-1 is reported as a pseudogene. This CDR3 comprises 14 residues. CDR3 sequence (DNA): TGTGCCAGCAGCAAAGAGGGCAGGGACACTGAAGCTTTCTTT. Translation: CASSKEGRDTEAFF.

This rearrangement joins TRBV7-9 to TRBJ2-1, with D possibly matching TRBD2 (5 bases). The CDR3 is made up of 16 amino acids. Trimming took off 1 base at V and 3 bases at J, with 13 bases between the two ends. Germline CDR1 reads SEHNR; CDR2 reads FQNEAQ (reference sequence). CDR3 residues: CASSLGRRLGYNEQFF. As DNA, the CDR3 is TGTGCCAGCAGCTTAGGTCGGAGGCTAGGCTACAATGAGCAGTTCTTC.

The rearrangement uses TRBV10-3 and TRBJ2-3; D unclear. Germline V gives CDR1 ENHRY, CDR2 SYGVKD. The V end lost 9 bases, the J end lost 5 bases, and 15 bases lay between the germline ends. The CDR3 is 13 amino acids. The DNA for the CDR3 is TGTGCCATTACCGGATCGAGTCGAGATACGCAGTATTTT. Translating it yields CAITGSSRDTQYF.

CDR3 residues: CATSSTLQGAHLLLYEQYF. CDR3 in DNA: TGTGCCACCAGCTCTACCTTACAGGGGGCGCATCTTCTTCTCTACGAGCAGTACTTC. The chain combines TRBV15 with TRBJ2-7; 9 bases fit TRBD1. V was pared by 5 bases and J by 3 bases, with 20 bases of the junction left unmatched. The CDR3 covers 19 residues. CDR1 LNHNV and CDR2 YYDKDF come from the germline V gene (reference sequence).

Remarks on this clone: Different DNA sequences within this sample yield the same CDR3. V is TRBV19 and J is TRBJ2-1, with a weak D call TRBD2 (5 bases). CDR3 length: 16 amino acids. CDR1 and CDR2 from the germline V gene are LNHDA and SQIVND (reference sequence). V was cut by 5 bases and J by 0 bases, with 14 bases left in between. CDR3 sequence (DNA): TGTGCCAGTAGTCTTCGGACGGGAAGCTCCTACAATGAGCAGTTCTTC. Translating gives CASSLRTGSSYNEQFF.

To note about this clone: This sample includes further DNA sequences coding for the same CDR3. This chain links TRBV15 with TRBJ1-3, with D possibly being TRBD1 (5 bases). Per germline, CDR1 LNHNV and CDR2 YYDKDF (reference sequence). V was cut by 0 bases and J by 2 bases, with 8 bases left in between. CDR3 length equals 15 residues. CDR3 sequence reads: CATSRDRGTGNTIYF. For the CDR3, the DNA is TGTGCCACCAGCAGAGATCGGGGGACTGGAAACACCATATATTTT.

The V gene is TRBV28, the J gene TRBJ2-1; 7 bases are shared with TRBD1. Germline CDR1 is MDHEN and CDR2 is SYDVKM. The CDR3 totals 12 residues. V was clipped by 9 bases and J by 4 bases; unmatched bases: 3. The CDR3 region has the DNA TGTGCCAGTGGGACAGCGTACAATGAGCAGTTCTTC. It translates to CASGTAYNEQFF.